This T cell receptor beta chain was captured by sequencing in a study of blood T cell repertoires in COVID-19. Individuals aged about 18 to 89 years were recruited from 24 US areas. The protocol was immunoSEQ multiplex PCR, while the TCRdb copy is restricted to in-frame clones and leaves out a portion. The table includes about 230,000 clones, just over 85% detected once. CDR3 length: 15 amino acids. V was clipped by 3 bases and J by 7 bases, with 16 bases between them. Germline CDR1 and CDR2: LNHDA and SQIVND (reference sequence). This clonotype originated in a man aged 18 to 29 who had recovered from COVID-19. This chain links TRBV19 with TRBJ2-1, with a weak D call TRBD2 (5 bases). The sequencing sample was made of PBMCs or T cells enriched from blood (not recorded which). The DNA for the CDR3 is TGTGCCAGTAGTATCCCCAGCGGATACGCGAATGAGCAGTTCTTC. Protein sequence: CASSIPSGYANEQFF.